The 18 T cell receptor beta chains in this list originate from one sample, sequenced in a study of T cells in Graves' hyperthyroidism and ophthalmopathy. Researchers amplified the TCR beta CDR3 regions from RNA transcripts. A first-round RT-PCR of the TCR CDR3 used the HTBI primer set. TCRdb called the multiplex PCR reads again in MiXCR, with one record for every CDR3 protein. This table holds about 260,000 distinct CDR3 sequences, about 20% found once. The sample consisted of blood. Receptors were obtained from a man aged 30-40 years with Graves' ophthalmopathy.

This clonotype was seen only a few times. This sequence joins TRBV6-1 and TRBJ2-1; either TRBD1 or TRBD2 may supply D (5 bases each). Looked up from germline, CDR1 is MNHNS and CDR2 is SASEGT. CDR3 length equals 16 residues. Trimming cost V 2 bases and J 8 bases, with 19 bases left between them. DNA for the CDR3: TGTGCCAGCAGTGAAAAAGAGGGGATAGTTGTCGATGAGCAGTTCTTC. Protein: CASSEKEGIVVDEQFF.

A note on this clonotype: A much larger clone sits a single nucleotide away, making a read error possible. The chain couples TRBV28 to TRBJ2-1; the D gene could be TRBD1 or TRBD2 (5 bases each). V shed 9 bases and J shed 0 bases, with 15 bases lying between them. The CDR3 length is 15 residues. The germline gives CDR1 MDHEN, CDR2 SYDVKM. This chain's CDR3 is CARSPGLSSYNEQFF. The DNA of the CDR3 is TGTGCCAGATCACCGGGGCTAAGCTCCTACAATGAGCAGTTCTTC.

The rearrangement links TRBV18 to TRBJ2-6; D ambiguous. The CDR3 spans 16 residues. Germline assignment: CDR1 KGHSH and CDR2 LQKENI. V lost 2 bases, J lost 0 bases, and 8 bases lay in between. CDR3 sequence: CASSPMESSGANVLTF. As DNA, the CDR3 is TGTGCCAGCTCACCAATGGAGAGCTCTGGGGCCAACGTCCTGACTTTC.

J is TRBJ2-7 and V is TRBV6-6, with D tentatively TRBD2 (5 bases). The CDR3 sequence is 15 residues long. V lost 1 base and J 3 bases, leaving 13 bases between the germline ends. Germline V gene sequence: CDR1 MNHNY, CDR2 SVGAGI (reference sequence). The CDR3 sequence: CASSYWESINYEQYF. As DNA, the CDR3 is TGTGCCAGCAGTTACTGGGAGAGCATCAACTACGAGCAGTACTTC.

The chain recombines TRBV9 with TRBJ2-3; 7 bases are a match to TRBD1. V gave up 4 bases and J gave up 0 bases; unmatched junction bases: 5. Per germline, CDR1 SGDLS and CDR2 YYNGEE. This CDR3 is 15 amino acids long. CDR3 sequence (DNA): TGTGCCAGCAGCACCCCGGGACAGAGCACAGATACGCAGTATTTT. This codes for CASSTPGQSTDTQYF.

This sequence joins TRBV7-3 and TRBJ2-1; 12 positions agree with TRBD2. V lost 5 bases and J lost 8; bases outside the gene matches: 7. The CDR3 has 15 residues. Germline lookup yields CDR1 SGHTA and CDR2 FQGTGA. The CDR3: CASSPTSGSFHEQFF. The DNA of the CDR3 is TGTGCCAGCAGCCCGACTAGCGGGAGTTTCCATGAGCAGTTCTTC.

Many counts were recorded for this clonotype. The rearrangement joins TRBV3-1 to TRBJ2-1; possible D gene TRBD1, 6 bases. CDR1 is LGHDT and CDR2 is YNNKEL in the germline V gene (reference sequence). V was trimmed by 2 bases and J by 8 bases, leaving 10 bases between them. This CDR3 comprises 13 residues. The CDR3 sequence is CASSQIQGYEQFF. The CDR3, as DNA: TGTGCCAGCAGCCAAATACAGGGCTATGAGCAGTTCTTC.

This clonotype was seen more than once but under ten times. The V call is TRBV12-3 or TRBV12-4, the J call TRBJ2-1; 12 bases line up with TRBD2. V shed 5 bases, J shed 4 bases, and the junction held 6 bases outside the gene matches. This CDR3 is 16 amino acids long. The CDR3 loop reads CASSPTSGSFYNEQFF. The CDR3 bases are TGTGCCAGCAGTCCGACTAGCGGGAGTTTTTACAATGAGCAGTTCTTC.

There are a few counts of this clonotype. The chain uses TRBV28 and TRBJ2-7, with D perhaps TRBD1 or TRBD2 (6 bases each). This CDR3 has 15 residues. Looked up from germline, CDR1 is MDHEN and CDR2 is SYDVKM. The V end lost 2 bases, the J end lost 0 bases, and 11 bases lay between the germline ends. The CDR3 DNA follows: TGTGCCAGCAGTTTAAGGGGGGCTTTCTCCTACGAGCAGTACTTC. It specifies CASSLRGAFSYEQYF.

This clonotype was seen a handful of times. The chain uses TRBV6-2 or TRBV6-3 and TRBJ1-4; D ambiguous. The germline V gene has CDR1 MNHEY and CDR2 SVGEGT. The CDR3 runs to 15 residues. The V gene lost 5 bases and the J gene lost 4 bases, with 14 bases spanning the gap. The CDR3 DNA sequence: TGTGCCAGCAGTGACCGGGCCACAGATAATGAAAAACTGTTTTTT. Translating gives CASSDRATDNEKLFF.

In this sample, this clonotype turned up a few times. The chain carries TRBV15 and TRBJ2-5, with D possibly being TRBD2 (6 bases). Germline V gene lookup returns CDR1 LNHNV and CDR2 YYDKDF (reference sequence). The CDR3 runs to 11 residues. Trimming removed 8 bases from V and 5 bases from J, with 9 bases in between. As DNA, the CDR3 is TGTGCCACCCAGGAGGGGGAGACCCAGTACTTC. It translates to CATQEGETQYF.

This clonotype was detected ten times or more. This chain uses TRBV28 with TRBJ1-2, with D possibly TRBD1 on 5 matching bases. Between the trimmed V and J ends, which lost 6 bases and 9 bases, there was a span of 14 bases. Germline CDR1 and CDR2: MDHEN and SYDVKM. The CDR3 length is 12 residues. The CDR3, as DNA: TGTGCCAGCAGAACAGGCCAGTATCGCTACACCTTC. It is translated as CASRTGQYRYTF.

This clonotype was recorded a few times. The rearrangement links TRBV5-1 to TRBJ2-1; 7 positions agree with TRBD2. The CDR3 consists of 14 residues. CDR1 is SGHRS and CDR2 is YFSETQ in the germline V gene. V lost 4 bases and J lost 14; bases outside the gene matches: 15. DNA of the CDR3: TGCGCCAGCAGCGCCGGGGGGAACCGGGACCCAAAGTTCTTC. Translation: CASSAGGNRDPKFF.

The chain has TRBV5-1 and TRBJ2-5, with D hard to call. Germline lookup yields CDR1 SGHRS and CDR2 YFSETQ. This CDR3 has 13 amino acids. V lost 3 bases to trimming and J lost 3 bases, with 9 bases between them. The CDR3 is CASSSDWKETQYF. CDR3 nucleotides: TGCGCCAGCAGCTCCGACTGGAAAGAGACCCAGTACTTC.

The V and J genes are TRBV11-2 and TRBJ1-1, with D perhaps TRBD1 (6 bases). V lost 1 base and J lost 1, with 13 bases in between. Per the germline V gene, CDR1 is SGHAT and CDR2 is FQNNGV. The CDR3 loop spans 16 amino acids. CDR3 sequence: CASSLVGGLGNTEAFF. The CDR3 nucleotides read TGTGCCAGCAGCTTAGTAGGGGGTCTTGGGAACACTGAAGCTTTCTTT.

This CDR3 reads CASSRTYAGTGRDEQYF. The CDR3 nucleotides are TGTGCCAGCAGCAGAACCTACGCCGGGACAGGGAGGGACGAGCAGTACTTC. The V call is TRBV11-3, the J call TRBJ2-7; 9 bases agree with TRBD1. Germline trimming cut 5 bases from V and 5 bases from J; bases unmatched to any gene: 16. CDR3 length: 17 residues. Germline V gene sequence: CDR1 SGHNT, CDR2 YENEEA.

The CDR3 nucleotides are TGCGCCAGCAGGCCGGGACTAGCGGGAGAGACCCAGTACTTC. This translates into CASRPGLAGETQYF. The V gene is TRBV10-2, the J gene TRBJ2-5; 12 bases match TRBD2. The CDR3 runs 14 residues. V lost 6 bases and J lost 4; bases outside the gene matches: 3. Per the germline V gene, CDR1 is WSHSY and CDR2 is SAAADI.

This clonotype has ten or more counts. The chain couples TRBV2 to TRBJ2-2; 9 positions match TRBD1. J was trimmed by 4 bases and V by 4 bases; bases with no gene match: 4. Germline lookup yields CDR1 SNHLY and CDR2 FYNNEI. The CDR3 consists of 15 residues. The CDR3: CASSASTGGTGELFF. The CDR3 nucleotides read TGTGCCAGCAGTGCATCGACAGGGGGCACCGGGGAGCTGTTTTTT.